One and the same sample provided the 2 T cell receptor beta chains below, sequenced in a study of blood T cells in healthy people across ages. A J-beta primer mix and a sample-barcoded 5' primer were used in a second PCR of roughly 6 to 12 cycles. TCRdb redid the calling of the 5' RACE reads with MiXCR, one entry per CDR3 protein. The sample carries more than 800,000 distinct CDR3 sequences, about 30% recorded once. Material: blood. The receptor set was obtained from a woman of 80 years or more in good health.

The chain couples TRBV20-1 to TRBJ2-1, with 14 bases that match TRBD2. The CDR3 spans 17 residues. V dropped 0 bases and J dropped 3; count of bases not matched to a gene: 4. Germline values: CDR1 DFQATT, CDR2 SNEGSKA (reference sequence). CDR3 sequence: CSARDPGTSGSYNEQFF. CDR3 nucleotides: TGCAGTGCTAGAGATCCCGGGACTAGCGGGAGCTACAATGAGCAGTTCTTC.

This clonotype came up a few times. This chain links TRBV7-2 with TRBJ2-2; weak D call: TRBD1 (5 bases). The germline CDR1 and CDR2 sequences are SGHTA and FQGNSA. This CDR3 has 15 amino acids. Trimming removed 6 bases at V and 3 bases at J, with 14 bases between. The DNA of the CDR3 is TGTGCCAGCAGGATCAAAGGGGCTCACACCGGGGAGCTGTTTTTT. Encoded protein: CASRIKGAHTGELFF.